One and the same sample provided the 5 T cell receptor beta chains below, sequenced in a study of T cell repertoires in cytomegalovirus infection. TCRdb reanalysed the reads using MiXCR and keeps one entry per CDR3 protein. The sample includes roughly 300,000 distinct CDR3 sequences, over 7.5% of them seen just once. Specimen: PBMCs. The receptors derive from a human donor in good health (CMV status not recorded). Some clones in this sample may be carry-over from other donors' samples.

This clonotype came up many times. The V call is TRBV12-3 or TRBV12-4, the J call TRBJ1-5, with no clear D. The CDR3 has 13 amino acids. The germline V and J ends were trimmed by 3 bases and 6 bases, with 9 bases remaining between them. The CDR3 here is CASSFRVGQPQHF. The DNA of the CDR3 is TGTGCCAGCAGTTTTCGGGTTGGTCAGCCCCAGCATTTT.

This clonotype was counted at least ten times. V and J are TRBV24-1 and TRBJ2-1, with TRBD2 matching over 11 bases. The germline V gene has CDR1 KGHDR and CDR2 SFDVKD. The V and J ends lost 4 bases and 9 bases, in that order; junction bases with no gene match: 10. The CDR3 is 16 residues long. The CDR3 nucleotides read TGTGCCACCAGTGAATATACTAGCGGGAGATGGAGTGAGCAGTTCTTC. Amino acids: CATSEYTSGRWSEQFF.

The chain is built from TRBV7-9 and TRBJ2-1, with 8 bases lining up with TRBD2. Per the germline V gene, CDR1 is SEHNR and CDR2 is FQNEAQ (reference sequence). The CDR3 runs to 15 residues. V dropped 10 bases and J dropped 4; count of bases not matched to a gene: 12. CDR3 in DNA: TGTGCCACCCGAGGTGTAGGGACTAGATACAATGAGCAGTTCTTC. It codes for CATRGVGTRYNEQFF.

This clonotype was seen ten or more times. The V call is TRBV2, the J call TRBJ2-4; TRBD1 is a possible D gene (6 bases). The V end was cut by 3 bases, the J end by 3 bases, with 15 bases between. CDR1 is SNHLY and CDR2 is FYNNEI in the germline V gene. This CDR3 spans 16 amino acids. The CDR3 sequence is CASSDDRRVHKNIQYF. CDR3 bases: TGTGCCAGCAGTGACGACAGGAGAGTTCACAAAAACATTCAGTACTTC.

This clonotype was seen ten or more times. The CDR3 coding sequence is TGTGCCAGCAGCTTAGAGGCTAATCAGCCCCAGCATTTT. Encoded protein: CASSLEANQPQHF. V gene TRBV7-2 combines with J gene TRBJ1-5; D gene uncertain. Per germline, CDR1 SGHTA and CDR2 FQGNSA. The CDR3 runs 13 residues. Trimming cost V 1 base and J 4 bases, with 5 bases left between them.